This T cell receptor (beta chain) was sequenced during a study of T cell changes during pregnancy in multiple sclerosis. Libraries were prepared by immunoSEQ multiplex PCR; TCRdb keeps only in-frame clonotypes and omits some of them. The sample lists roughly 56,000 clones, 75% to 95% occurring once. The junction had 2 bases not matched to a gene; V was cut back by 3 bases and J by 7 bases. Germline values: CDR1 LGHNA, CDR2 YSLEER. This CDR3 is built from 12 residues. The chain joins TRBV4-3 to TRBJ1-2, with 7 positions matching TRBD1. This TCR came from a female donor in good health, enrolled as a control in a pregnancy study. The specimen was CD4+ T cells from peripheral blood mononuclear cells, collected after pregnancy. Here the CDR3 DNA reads TGCGCCAGCAGCCAGACAGGGTTTGGCTACACCTTC. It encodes CASSQTGFGYTF.